Reported below is one TCR beta chain. The sample originates from a study of blood T cell repertoires in COVID-19. Sequencing used immunoSEQ multiplex PCR; TCRdb keeps in-frame clones, though not all of them. The sample includes 150,000 to 190,000 clones, about 88% of them seen just once. The CDR3 is made up of 13 amino acids. With V trimmed by 4 bases and J by 2 bases, 2 bases remained unmatched. The chain couples TRBV12-3 or TRBV12-4 to TRBJ2-7; 7 bases agree with TRBD1. Sample: peripheral blood. The sequence came from a woman aged 55-69 years with COVID-19, enrolled during active disease. The CDR3 DNA sequence: TGTGCCAGCAGTTCCGGGACAGCCTACGAGCAGTACTTC. Encoded protein: CASSSGTAYEQYF.